This T cell receptor (beta chain) is drawn from a study of T-cell reconstitution after alpha-beta-depleted transplantation in children. Whole-study results and caveats: At around two months after transplant, the alpha-beta T cells were reportedly derived from several hundred expanded clones that came from non-depleted graft cells. Counts and diversity of T cells one year after transplant came mostly from newly produced T cells. From surviving recipient T cells and thymic progenitors came the high day-60 TCRbeta diversity observed in some patients.

To note about this clonotype: Its antigen is not identified.

Germline CDR1 LGHNA, CDR2 YNFKEQ. Trimming left V 3 bases short and J 5 bases short, with 13 bases between. The CDR3 is 14 amino acids. Preparation of the TCRbeta library involved a method that used unique molecular identifiers. TCRdb independently ran MiXCR on the PCR reads; one entry per CDR3 protein. The sample has fewer than 35,000 distinct CDR3 sequences; 5% to 7% are singletons. The sequencing used peripheral blood, collected 60 days after TCRalphabeta/CD19-depleted stem cell transplant. The sequence was collected from a child under two years old who had a stem cell transplant for acute myeloid leukemia, so the T cells may come from the graft donor. This rearrangement joins TRBV4-2 to TRBJ2-5, with D possibly being TRBD1 or TRBD2 (5 bases each). The chain's CDR3 is CASSHGDGGETQYF. Here the CDR3 DNA reads TGTGCCAGCAGCCATGGGGACGGTGGTGAGACCCAGTACTTC.